This TCR beta chain stems from a study of shared clonotypes between healthy human individuals. Germline lookup yields CDR1 SQVTM and CDR2 ANQGSEA. This CDR3 region has 13 residues. The V and J ends lost 5 bases and 4 bases respectively, with 15 bases between them. The method was immunoSEQ multiplex PCR; TCRdb's version includes in-frame clones alone and lacks a portion of them. There are more than 2,000,000 clones in the sample; 93% occur only once, and 0.39% lies in the top ten. Specimen: naive CD4+ T cells from PBMCs. The subset denotes: CD45RA+ positively selected. The chain uses TRBV29-1 and TRBJ2-7; maybe TRBD1 (5 bases). The sequence derives from a man younger than 35 in good health. Some clones in this sample may be carry-over from other donors' samples. The CDR3 region is CSVRQPSSYEQYF. The CDR3 DNA follows: TGCAGCGTTCGACAGCCTTCCTCTTACGAGCAGTACTTC.